A selection of T cell receptor beta chains follows, all from one sample in a study of CD8 T cells in Susac syndrome. Each CDR3 protein is one row after TCRdb ran MiXCR on the immunoSEQ multiplex PCR reads. The sample contains approximately 170,000 distinct CDR3 sequences, 90% to 95% of which appear only once. The sequenced material came from CD4+ T cells from PBMCs. The source of these receptors is a human donor in good health. The CDR3 runs from the conserved cysteine through the conserved F or W. A D gene is named only where the DNA matches it firmly. Clone size appears in some rows only: once, few, many, or a class for an expanded clone.

>.|TRBV23-1|TRBJ1-4|once
CASSQSGPEGPTNEKLFF
TGCGCCAGCAGTCAATCGGGCCCCGAGGGGCCTACTAATGAAAAACTGTTTTTT
>.|TRBV14|TRBJ2-7|.
CASSQVARVWDEQYF
TGTGCCAGCAGCCAAGTAGCGAGGGTTTGGGACGAGCAGTACTTC
>TRBD1|TRBV6-4|TRBJ2-5|once
CASSPSGTGDETQYF
TGTGCCAGCAGTCCGTCCGGGACAGGGGACGAGACCCAGTACTTC
>TRBD2|TRBV6-2/TRBV6-3|TRBJ2-5|.
CASRPSGSLETQYF
TGTGCCAGCAGGCCTAGCGGGAGTTTGGAGACCCAGTACTTC
>.|TRBV4-3|TRBJ1-3|.
CASSQEGGDRNTIYF
TGCGCCAGCAGCCAGGAAGGGGGAGATAGAAACACCATATATTTT
>.|TRBV7-2|TRBJ1-3|.
CASSLALIGWAGNTIYF
TGTGCCAGCAGCTTAGCGCTTATCGGCTGGGCTGGAAACACCATATATTTT
>.|TRBV7-2|TRBJ1-2|once
CASSARGGYGYTF
TGTGCCAGCAGCGCGCGGGGGGGCTATGGCTACACCTTC
>.|TRBV3-1|TRBJ1-5|once
CASSPTGTHSNQPQHF
TGTGCCAGCAGCCCGACGGGGACTCATAGCAATCAGCCCCAGCATTTT
>.|TRBV7-6|TRBJ2-3|.
CASTPLPGRQDTQYF
TGTGCCAGCACCCCACTCCCGGGCAGACAGGATACGCAGTATTTT
>TRBD2|TRBV12-3/TRBV12-4|TRBJ2-6|once
CASSRGLTSSGANVLTF
TGTGCCAGCAGCCGGGGACTAACGAGCTCTGGGGCCAACGTCCTGACTTTC
>TRBD2|TRBV24-1|TRBJ2-1|.
CATSDWAGGDNEQFF
TGTGCCACCAGTGATTGGGCGGGAGGGGACAATGAGCAGTTCTTC
>TRBD1|TRBV29-1|TRBJ2-3|.
CSARGGQGANTQYF
TGCAGCGCCCGGGGGGGACAGGGGGCTAATACGCAGTATTTT
>.|TRBV3-1|TRBJ2-7|.
CASSQAFGEQYF
TGTGCCAGCAGCCAAGCTTTTGGCGAGCAGTACTTC
>.|TRBV6-5|TRBJ2-3|.
CASSPRARGDTQYF
TGTGCCAGCAGCCCTCGGGCCCGCGGAGATACGCAGTATTTT
>.|TRBV9|TRBJ1-2|.
CASSVDPQLGGRGYTF
TGTGCCAGCAGCGTAGACCCTCAACTAGGGGGACGCGGCTACACCTTC
>.|TRBV4-3|TRBJ2-1|.
CASSLEVRLNNEQFF
TGCGCCAGCAGCCTAGAGGTACGCCTAAACAATGAGCAGTTCTTC
>TRBD1|TRBV7-9|TRBJ1-5|.
CASSHGQGDQPQHF
TGTGCCAGCAGCCACGGACAGGGGGATCAGCCCCAGCATTTT
>TRBD2|TRBV20-1|TRBJ2-2|once
CSASGGRAWELFF
TGCAGTGCTAGTGGCGGGAGGGCCTGGGAGCTGTTTTTT
>TRBD1|TRBV29-1|TRBJ2-5|.
CSVGDSRYQETQYF
TGCAGCGTTGGGGACAGCCGGTACCAAGAGACCCAGTACTTC
>TRBD2|TRBV3-1|TRBJ2-3|.
CASTPSSGGWYTQYF
TGTGCCAGCACCCCGAGTAGCGGGGGATGGTATACGCAGTATTTT
>TRBD2|TRBV9|TRBJ2-3|.
CASSVEGGSISTDTQYF
TGTGCCAGCAGCGTAGAGGGCGGGAGCATTAGCACAGATACGCAGTATTTT
>.|TRBV18|TRBJ2-3|.
CASSQRTSSTDTQYF
TGTGCCAGCTCACAGAGGACAAGTTCCACAGATACGCAGTATTTT
>.|TRBV10-3|TRBJ1-2|.
CAIGLGDYGYTF
TGTGCCATCGGACTGGGCGACTATGGCTACACCTTC
>.|TRBV29-1|TRBJ1-1|.
CSAEKVLATEAFF
TGCAGCGCCGAAAAGGTGCTGGCCACTGAAGCTTTCTTT
>TRBD1|TRBV18|TRBJ1-2|.
CASSPDRDYGYTF
TGTGCCAGCTCACCAGACAGGGACTATGGCTACACCTTC
>.|TRBV7-9|TRBJ1-5|.
CASSLESTSYSNQPQHF
TGTGCCAGCAGCTTAGAGAGCACGAGTTATAGCAATCAGCCCCAGCATTTT
>TRBD2|TRBV29-1|TRBJ2-5|.
CSVYQLADQETQYF
TGCAGCGTCTATCAACTAGCGGACCAAGAGACCCAGTACTTC
>TRBD1|TRBV4-1|TRBJ1-2|.
CASSRDRGSGGYTF
TGCGCCAGCAGCCGGGACAGGGGATCGGGCGGCTACACCTTC
>.|TRBV20-1|TRBJ2-3|.
CSARGLGRGPTDTQYF
TGCAGTGCTAGGGGGCTAGGGCGGGGGCCCACAGATACGCAGTATTTT
>.|TRBV29-1|TRBJ1-1|.
CSGRGLNTEAFF
TGCAGCGGGCGAGGACTTAACACTGAAGCTTTCTTT
>TRBD2|TRBV5-1|TRBJ2-3|.
CASAPRLAGRPDTQYF
TGCGCCAGCGCCCCCCGACTAGCGGGGAGGCCAGATACGCAGTATTTT
>TRBD1|TRBV29-1|TRBJ2-1|once
CSVEGASRGYNEQFF
TGCAGCGTTGAAGGGGCGAGCAGGGGGTACAATGAGCAGTTCTTC
>TRBD1|TRBV6-1|TRBJ2-1|.
CASSPDRGWDGGNEQFF
TGTGCCAGCAGCCCCGACAGGGGTTGGGACGGGGGCAATGAGCAGTTCTTC
>.|TRBV19|TRBJ2-7|.
CASSMGGTVSYEQYF
TGTGCCAGTAGTATGGGCGGGACGGTCTCCTACGAGCAGTACTTC
>.|TRBV4-1|TRBJ2-4|.
CASSQGGTIAKNIQYF
TGCGCCAGCAGCCAAGGTGGCACCATAGCCAAAAACATTCAGTACTTC
>TRBD1|TRBV6-2/TRBV6-3|TRBJ2-4|.
CASTFTPGQGLNIQYF
TGTGCCAGCACCTTTACCCCGGGACAGGGGTTAAACATTCAGTACTTC
>.|TRBV5-8|TRBJ2-3|once
CASSHRVPGSDTQYF
TGTGCCAGCAGCCACAGGGTTCCCGGATCAGATACGCAGTATTTT
>TRBD1|TRBV18|TRBJ2-1|.
CASSPGTGGFWRFF
TGTGCCAGCTCACCGGGGACAGGGGGCTTTTGGCGGTTCTTC
>TRBD1|TRBV25-1|TRBJ2-7|once
CASSGLIGTGYEQYF
TGTGCCAGCAGTGGACTAATCGGGACAGGGTACGAGCAGTACTTC
>.|TRBV6-2/TRBV6-3|TRBJ1-6|.
CASSYGSNSPLHF
TGTGCCAGCAGTTACGGGAGCAATTCACCCCTCCACTTT
>.|TRBV29-1|TRBJ2-7|.
CSVRIPPNEQYF
TGCAGCGTTCGCATCCCGCCCAACGAGCAGTACTTC
>TRBD1|TRBV28|TRBJ1-1|.
CASSPGGQTPGYTEAFF
TGTGCCAGCAGCCCTGGGGGACAGACACCCGGCTACACTGAAGCTTTCTTT
>.|TRBV19|TRBJ2-4|.
CASRGSDADIQYF
TGTGCCAGTCGTGGTAGCGACGCGGACATTCAGTACTTC
>.|TRBV2|TRBJ2-3|.
CASSEVLKKNTQYF
TGTGCCAGCAGTGAAGTGTTAAAAAAGAATACGCAGTATTTT
>.|TRBV18|TRBJ2-7|few
CASSRGGDSLYEQYF
TGTGCCAGCTCACGCGGAGGGGACAGCCTTTACGAGCAGTACTTC
>.|TRBV7-3|TRBJ2-3|.
CASSPLNYPSSTDTQYF
TGTGCCAGCAGCCCTCTTAACTACCCCTCTAGCACAGATACGCAGTATTTT
>.|TRBV28|TRBJ1-5|.
CASSPPGLGNQPQHF
TGTGCCAGCAGCCCACCGGGACTGGGGAATCAGCCCCAGCATTTT
>.|TRBV10-3|TRBJ2-5|.
CASGTPEETQYF
TGTGCCAGCGGGACCCCCGAAGAGACCCAGTACTTC
>.|TRBV5-1|TRBJ2-2|.
CASSLSQSGELFF
TGCGCCAGCAGCTTGAGTCAGTCCGGGGAGCTGTTTTTT
>.|TRBV5-1|TRBJ1-2|.
CASSLEAVSNYGYTF
TGCGCCAGCAGCTTGGAGGCGGTCTCTAACTATGGCTACACCTTC
>.|TRBV7-6|TRBJ2-7|.
CASSLARLNEQYF
TGTGCCAGCAGCCTGGCTCGACTGAACGAGCAGTACTTC
>TRBD1|TRBV18|TRBJ1-2|.
CASSRTGTGSYGYTF
TGTGCCAGCTCACGAACCGGGACAGGGAGCTATGGCTACACCTTC
>.|TRBV7-2|TRBJ1-2|.
CASSLLGIPNYGYTF
TGTGCCAGCAGCTTACTGGGGATACCTAACTATGGCTACACCTTC
>TRBD1|TRBV5-1|TRBJ2-7|.
CASSLAVQGASYEQYF
TGCGCCAGCAGCTTGGCCGTACAGGGGGCCTCCTACGAGCAGTACTTC
>TRBD2|TRBV30|TRBJ2-1|.
CAWSPPLGLAGSRANEQFF
TGTGCCTGGAGTCCCCCATTGGGACTAGCGGGATCCCGCGCCAATGAGCAGTTCTTC
>TRBD1|TRBV7-8|TRBJ2-7|.
CASSLNRGSYEQYF
TGTGCCAGCAGCTTAAACAGGGGCTCCTACGAGCAGTACTTC
>.|TRBV4-3|TRBJ1-2|.
CASSQDLGREHGYTF
TGCGCCAGCAGCCAAGACTTGGGCAGGGAGCATGGCTACACCTTC
>TRBD2|TRBV2|TRBJ2-5|.
CASGGEETQYF
TGTGCCTCGGGAGGGGAAGAGACCCAGTACTTC
>.|TRBV4-1|TRBJ2-1|few
CASSQDVEGSSYNEQFF
TGCGCCAGCAGCCAAGATGTGGAGGGGAGCTCCTACAATGAGCAGTTCTTC